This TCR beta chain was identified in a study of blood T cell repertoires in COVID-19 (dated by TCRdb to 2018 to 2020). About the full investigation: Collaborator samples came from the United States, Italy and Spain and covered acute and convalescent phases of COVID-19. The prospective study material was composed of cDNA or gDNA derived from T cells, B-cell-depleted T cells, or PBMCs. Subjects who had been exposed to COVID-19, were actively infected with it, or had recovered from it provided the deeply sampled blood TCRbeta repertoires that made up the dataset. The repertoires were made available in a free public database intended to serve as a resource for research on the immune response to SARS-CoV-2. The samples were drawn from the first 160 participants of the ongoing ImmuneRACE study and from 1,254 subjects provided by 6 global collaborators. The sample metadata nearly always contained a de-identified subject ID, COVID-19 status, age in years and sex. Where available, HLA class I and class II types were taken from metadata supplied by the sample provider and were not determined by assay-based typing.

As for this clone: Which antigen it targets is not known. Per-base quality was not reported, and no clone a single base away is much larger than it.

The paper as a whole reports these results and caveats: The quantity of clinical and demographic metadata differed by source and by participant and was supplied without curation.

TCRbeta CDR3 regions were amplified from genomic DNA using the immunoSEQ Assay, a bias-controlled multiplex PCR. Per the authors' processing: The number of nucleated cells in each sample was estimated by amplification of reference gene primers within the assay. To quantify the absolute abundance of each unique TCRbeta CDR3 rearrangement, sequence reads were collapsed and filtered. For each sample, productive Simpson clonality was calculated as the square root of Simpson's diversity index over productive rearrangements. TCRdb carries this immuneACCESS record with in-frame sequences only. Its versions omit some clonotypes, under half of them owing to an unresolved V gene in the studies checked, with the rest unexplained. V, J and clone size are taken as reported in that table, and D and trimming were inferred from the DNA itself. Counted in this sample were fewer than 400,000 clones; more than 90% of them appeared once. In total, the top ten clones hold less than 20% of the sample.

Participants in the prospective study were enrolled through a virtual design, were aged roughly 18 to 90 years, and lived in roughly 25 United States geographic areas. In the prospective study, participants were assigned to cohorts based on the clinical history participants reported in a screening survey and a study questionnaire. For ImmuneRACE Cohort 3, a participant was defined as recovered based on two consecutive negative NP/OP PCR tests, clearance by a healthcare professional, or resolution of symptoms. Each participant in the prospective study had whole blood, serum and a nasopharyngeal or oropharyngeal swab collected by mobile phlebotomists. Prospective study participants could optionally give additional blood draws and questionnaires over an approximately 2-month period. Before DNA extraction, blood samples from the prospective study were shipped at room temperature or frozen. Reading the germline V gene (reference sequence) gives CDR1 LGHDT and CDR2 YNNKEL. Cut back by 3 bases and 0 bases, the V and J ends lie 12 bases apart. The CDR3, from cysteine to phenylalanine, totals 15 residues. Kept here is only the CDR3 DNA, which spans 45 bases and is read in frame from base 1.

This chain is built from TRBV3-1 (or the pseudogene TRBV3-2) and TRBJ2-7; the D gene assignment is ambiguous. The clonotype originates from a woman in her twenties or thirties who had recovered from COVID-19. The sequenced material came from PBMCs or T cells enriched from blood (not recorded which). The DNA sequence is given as TGTGCCAGCAGCCATTTTACTGTTCCCTCCTACGAGCAGTACTTC. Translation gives CASSHFTVPSYEQYF.